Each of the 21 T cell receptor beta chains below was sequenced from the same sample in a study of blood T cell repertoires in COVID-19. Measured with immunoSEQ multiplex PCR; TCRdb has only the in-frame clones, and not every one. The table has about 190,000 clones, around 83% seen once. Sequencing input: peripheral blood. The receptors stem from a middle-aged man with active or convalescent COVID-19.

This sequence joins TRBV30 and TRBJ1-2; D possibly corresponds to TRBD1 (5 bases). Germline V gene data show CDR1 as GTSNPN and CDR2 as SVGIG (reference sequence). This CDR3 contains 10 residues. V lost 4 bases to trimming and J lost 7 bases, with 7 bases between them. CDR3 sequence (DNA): TGTGCCTGGAAAAGGGGTGGCTACACCTTC. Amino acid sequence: CAWKRGGYTF.

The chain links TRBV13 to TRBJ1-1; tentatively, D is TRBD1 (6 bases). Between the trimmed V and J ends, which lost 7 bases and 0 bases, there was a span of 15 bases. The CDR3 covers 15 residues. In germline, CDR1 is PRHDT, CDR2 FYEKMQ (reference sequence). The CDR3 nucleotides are TGTGCCAGCACCCCGGCGGGGGCGTTGAACACTGAAGCTTTCTTT. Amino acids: CASTPAGALNTEAFF.

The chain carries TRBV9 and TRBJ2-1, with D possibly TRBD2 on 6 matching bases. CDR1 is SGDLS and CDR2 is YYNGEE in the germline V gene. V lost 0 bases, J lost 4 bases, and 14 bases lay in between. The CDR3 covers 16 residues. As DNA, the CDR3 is TGTGCCAGCAGCGTAGAGGGGCTTGGGGGGTACAATGAGCAGTTCTTC. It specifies CASSVEGLGGYNEQFF.

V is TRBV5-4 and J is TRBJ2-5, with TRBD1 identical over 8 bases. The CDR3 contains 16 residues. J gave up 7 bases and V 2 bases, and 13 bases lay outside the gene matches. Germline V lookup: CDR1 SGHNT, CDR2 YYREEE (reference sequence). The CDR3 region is CASSFQTGADYVTQYF. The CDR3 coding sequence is TGTGCCAGCAGCTTTCAGACAGGGGCGGATTACGTGACCCAGTACTTC.

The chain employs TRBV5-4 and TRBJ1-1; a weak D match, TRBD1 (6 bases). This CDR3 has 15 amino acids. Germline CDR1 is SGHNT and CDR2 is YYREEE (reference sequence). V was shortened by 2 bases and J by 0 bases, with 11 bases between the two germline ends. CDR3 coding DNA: TGTGCCAGCAGCTTCGACAGGACCATGAACACTGAAGCTTTCTTT. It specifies CASSFDRTMNTEAFF. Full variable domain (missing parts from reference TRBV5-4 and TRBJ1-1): ETGVTQSPTHLIKTRGQQVTLRCSSQSGHNTVSWYQQALGQGPQFIFQYYREEENGRGNFPPRFSGLQFPNYSSELNVNALELDDSALYLCASSFDRTMNTEAFFGQGTRLTVV.

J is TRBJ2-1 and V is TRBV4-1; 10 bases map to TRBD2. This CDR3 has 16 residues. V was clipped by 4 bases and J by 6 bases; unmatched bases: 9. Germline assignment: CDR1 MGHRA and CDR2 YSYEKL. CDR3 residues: CASSPKSGRALNEQFF. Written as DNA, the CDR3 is TGCGCCAGCAGCCCCAAGAGCGGGAGGGCCCTCAATGAGCAGTTCTTC.

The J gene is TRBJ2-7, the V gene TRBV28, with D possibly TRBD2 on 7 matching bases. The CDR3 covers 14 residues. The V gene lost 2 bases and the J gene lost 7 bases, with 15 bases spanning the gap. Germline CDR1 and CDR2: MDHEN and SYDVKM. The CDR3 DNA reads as TGTGCCAGCAGTTTACGTAGGGGGAGGGCTGAGCAGTACTTC. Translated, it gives CASSLRRGRAEQYF.

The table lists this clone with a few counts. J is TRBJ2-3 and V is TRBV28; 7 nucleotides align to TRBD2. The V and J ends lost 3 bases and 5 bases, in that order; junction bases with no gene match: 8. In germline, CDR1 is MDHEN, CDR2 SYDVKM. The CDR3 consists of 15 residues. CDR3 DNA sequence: TGTGCCAGCAGTTTTTTGGCGGGAGCTGGAGATACGCAGTATTTT. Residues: CASSFLAGAGDTQYF.

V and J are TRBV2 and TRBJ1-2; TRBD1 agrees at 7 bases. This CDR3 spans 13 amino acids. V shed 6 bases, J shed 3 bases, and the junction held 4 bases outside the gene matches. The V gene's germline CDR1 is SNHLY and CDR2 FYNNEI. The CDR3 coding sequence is TGTGCCAGCAGAAACACAGGGGACTATGGCTACACCTTC. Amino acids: CASRNTGDYGYTF.

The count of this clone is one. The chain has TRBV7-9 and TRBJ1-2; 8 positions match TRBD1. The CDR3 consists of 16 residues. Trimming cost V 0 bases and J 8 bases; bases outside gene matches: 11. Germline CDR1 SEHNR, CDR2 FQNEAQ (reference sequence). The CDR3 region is CASSLATGTGAPGYTF. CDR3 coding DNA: TGTGCCAGCAGCTTAGCGACCGGGACAGGTGCCCCCGGCTACACCTTC.

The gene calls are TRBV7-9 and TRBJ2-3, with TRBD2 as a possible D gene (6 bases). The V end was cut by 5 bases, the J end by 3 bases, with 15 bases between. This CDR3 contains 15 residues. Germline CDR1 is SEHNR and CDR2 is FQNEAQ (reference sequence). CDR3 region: CASSTLRGPTDTQYF. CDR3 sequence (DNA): TGTGCCAGCAGCACCTTGCGGGGACCGACAGATACGCAGTATTTT. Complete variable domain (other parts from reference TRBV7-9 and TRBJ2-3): DTGVSQNPRHKITKRGQNVTFRCDPISEHNRLYWYRQTLGQGPEFLTYFQNEAQLEKSRLLSDRFSAERPKGSFSTLEIQRTEQGDSAMYLCASSTLRGPTDTQYFGPGTRLTVL.

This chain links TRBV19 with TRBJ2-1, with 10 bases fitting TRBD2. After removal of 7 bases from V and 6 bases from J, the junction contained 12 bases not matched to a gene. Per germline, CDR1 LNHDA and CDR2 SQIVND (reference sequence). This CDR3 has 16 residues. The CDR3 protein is CASIRSGGALRNEQFF. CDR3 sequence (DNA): TGTGCCAGTATAAGGAGCGGGGGGGCATTGCGCAATGAGCAGTTCTTC.

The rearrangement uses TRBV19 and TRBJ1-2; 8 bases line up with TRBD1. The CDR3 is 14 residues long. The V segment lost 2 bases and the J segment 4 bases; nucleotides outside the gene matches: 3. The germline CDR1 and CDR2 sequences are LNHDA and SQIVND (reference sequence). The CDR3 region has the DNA TGTGCCAGTAGTATACAGGGACAGGCCTATGGCTACACCTTC. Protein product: CASSIQGQAYGYTF.

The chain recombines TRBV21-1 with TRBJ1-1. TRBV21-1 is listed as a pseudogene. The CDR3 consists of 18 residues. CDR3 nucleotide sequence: TGTGCCAGCAAGAGAACCCGGAGGGATACAATCCCGAACACTGAAGCTTTCTTT. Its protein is CASKRTRRDTIPNTEAFF.

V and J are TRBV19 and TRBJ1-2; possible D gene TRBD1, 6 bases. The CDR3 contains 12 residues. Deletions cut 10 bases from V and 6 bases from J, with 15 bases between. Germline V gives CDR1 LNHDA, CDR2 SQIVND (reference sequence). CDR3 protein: CATTDSWNGYTF. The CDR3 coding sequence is TGTGCCACCACGGACAGTTGGAATGGCTACACCTTC.

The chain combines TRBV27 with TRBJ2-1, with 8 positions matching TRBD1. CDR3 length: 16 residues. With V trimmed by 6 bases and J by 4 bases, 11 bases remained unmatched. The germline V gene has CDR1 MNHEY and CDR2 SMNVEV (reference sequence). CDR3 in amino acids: CASRLSGTGPYNEQFF. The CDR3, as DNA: TGTGCCAGCAGGCTGTCCGGGACAGGCCCTTACAATGAGCAGTTCTTC.

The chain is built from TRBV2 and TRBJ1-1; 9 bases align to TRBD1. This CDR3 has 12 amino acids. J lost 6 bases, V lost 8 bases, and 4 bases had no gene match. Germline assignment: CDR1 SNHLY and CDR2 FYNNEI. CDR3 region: CASGTGIAEAFF. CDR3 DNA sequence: TGTGCCAGCGGGACAGGGATCGCTGAAGCTTTCTTT. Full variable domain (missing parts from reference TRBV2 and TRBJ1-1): EPEVTQTPSHQVTQMGQEVILRCVPISNHLYFYWYRQILGQKVEFLVSFYNNEISEKSEIFDDQFSVERPDGSNFTLKIRSTKLEDSAMYFCASGTGIAEAFFGQGTRLTVV.

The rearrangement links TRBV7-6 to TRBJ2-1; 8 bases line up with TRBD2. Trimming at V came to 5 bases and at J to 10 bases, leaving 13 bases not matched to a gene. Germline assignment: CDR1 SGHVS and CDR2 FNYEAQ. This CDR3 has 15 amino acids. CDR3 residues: CASSPNYGGAWEQFF. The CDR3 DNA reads TGTGCCAGCAGCCCTAACTACGGGGGGGCCTGGGAGCAGTTCTTC.

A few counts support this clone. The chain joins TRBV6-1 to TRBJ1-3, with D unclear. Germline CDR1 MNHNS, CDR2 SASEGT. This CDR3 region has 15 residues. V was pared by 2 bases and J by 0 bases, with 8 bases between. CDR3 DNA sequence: TGTGCCAGCAGTGAAATGATCAGCTCTGGAAACACCATATATTTT. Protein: CASSEMISSGNTIYF.

CDR3 nucleotides: TGTGCCAGCAGCCTACGACAGGGGATGAACACTGAAGCTTTCTTT. Translating gives CASSLRQGMNTEAFF. The chain employs TRBV7-2 and TRBJ1-1, with TRBD1 identical over 8 bases. V shed 5 bases and J 0 bases; nucleotides not matched to a gene: 5. Germline assignment: CDR1 SGHTA and CDR2 FQGNSA. The CDR3 sequence is 15 residues long. Full variable domain (remainder filled in from reference TRBV7-2 and TRBJ1-1): GAGVSQSPSNKVTEKGKDVELRCDPISGHTALYWYRQSLGQGLEFLIYFQGNSAPDKSGLPSDRFSAERTGGSVSTLTIQRTQQEDSAVYLCASSLRQGMNTEAFFGQGTRLTVV.

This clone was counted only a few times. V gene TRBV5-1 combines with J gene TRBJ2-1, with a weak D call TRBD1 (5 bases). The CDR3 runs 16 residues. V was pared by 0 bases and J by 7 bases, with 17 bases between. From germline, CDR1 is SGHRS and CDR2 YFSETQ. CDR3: CASSLGSLVGRNEQFF. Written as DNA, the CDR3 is TGCGCCAGCAGCTTGGGAAGTCTAGTGGGGCGGAATGAGCAGTTCTTC.